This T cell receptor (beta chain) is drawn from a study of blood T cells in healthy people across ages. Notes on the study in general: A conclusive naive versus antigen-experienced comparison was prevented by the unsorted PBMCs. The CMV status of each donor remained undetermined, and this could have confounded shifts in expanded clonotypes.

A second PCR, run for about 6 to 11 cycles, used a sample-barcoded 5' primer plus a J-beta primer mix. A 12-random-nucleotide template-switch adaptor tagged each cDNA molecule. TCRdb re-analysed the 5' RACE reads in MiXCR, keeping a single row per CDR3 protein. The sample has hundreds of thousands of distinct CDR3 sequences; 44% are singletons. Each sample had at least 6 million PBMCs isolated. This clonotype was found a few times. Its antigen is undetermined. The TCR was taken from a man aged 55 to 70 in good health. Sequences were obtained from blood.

Written as DNA, the CDR3 is TGTGCCAGCAGTTCGATGAATGGTTGGCACACTGAAGCTTTCTTT. Translation gives CASSSMNGWHTEAFF. This chain links TRBV27 with TRBJ1-1; the D is unclear. Germline CDR1 reads MNHEY; CDR2 reads SMNVEV (reference sequence). The CDR3 has 15 residues. V gave up 4 bases and J gave up 3 bases, with 15 bases separating them.